The rows below give T cell receptor beta chains drawn from one sample of a study of CD8 T cells in ankylosing spondylitis. Via MiXCR, TCRdb re-called the 5' RACE reads, giving one row per CDR3 protein. Of 300,000 to 400,000 distinct CDR3 sequences in the sample, more than 20% are singletons; the top ten hold about 16%. The specimen sequenced was blood, either unsorted or a sorted T cell fraction (not recorded which). The receptor set was obtained from a male donor with ankylosing spondylitis. Both conserved end residues are part of each CDR3. A D gene is named only where the DNA matches it firmly. Clone size is given for some rows only: seen once, a few or many times, or a class if the clone is expanded.

D gene | J gene | clone size | V gene | CDR3 DNA | CDR3 protein
TRBD1 | TRBJ2-7 | once | TRBV5-1 | TGCGCCAGCACCCGGGACAGCAGCTACGAGCAGTACTTC | CASTRDSSYEQYF
TRBD2 | TRBJ2-3 | NA | TRBV28 | TGTGCCAGCACCCAACTGCGGGACTACACAGATACGCAGTATTTT | CASTQLRDYTDTQYF
TRBD1 | TRBJ2-7 | many | TRBV12-3/TRBV12-4 | TGTGCCAGCAGTGACAGGGTCTACGAGCAGTACTTC | CASSDRVYEQYF
TRBD1 | TRBJ2-7 | once | TRBV7-8 | TGTGCCAGCAACCGGGACAGGGATACCGAGCAGTACTTC | CASNRDRDTEQYF
NA | TRBJ1-6 | few | TRBV10-3 | TGTGCCATCAGGATAGCGGTAGGGGATAATTCACCCCTCCACTTT | CAIRIAVGDNSPLHF
TRBD2 | TRBJ2-7 | few | TRBV11-2 | TGTGCCAGCAGCGTCATAGCGGGAGGGCCGGGCCACGAGCAGTACTTC | CASSVIAGGPGHEQYF
NA | TRBJ2-3 | NA | TRBV7-9 | TGTGCCAGCCTGGGCGAGGGAGATACGCAGTATTTT | CASLGEGDTQYF
TRBD1 | TRBJ1-1 | NA | TRBV7-8 | TGTGCCAGCAGCCGTACAGGGGTTAGCACTGAAGCTTTCTTT | CASSRTGVSTEAFF
NA | TRBJ2-3 | few | TRBV12-5 | TGTGCTAGTGGTTTGCTGCCGGGACTCAGCACAGATACGCAGTATTTT | CASGLLPGLSTDTQYF
NA | TRBJ2-1 | NA | TRBV10-3 | TGTGCCATCAGTGAGTTCGCGATAGGCGAGAGCTCCTACAATGAGCAGTTCTTC | CAISEFAIGESSYNEQFF